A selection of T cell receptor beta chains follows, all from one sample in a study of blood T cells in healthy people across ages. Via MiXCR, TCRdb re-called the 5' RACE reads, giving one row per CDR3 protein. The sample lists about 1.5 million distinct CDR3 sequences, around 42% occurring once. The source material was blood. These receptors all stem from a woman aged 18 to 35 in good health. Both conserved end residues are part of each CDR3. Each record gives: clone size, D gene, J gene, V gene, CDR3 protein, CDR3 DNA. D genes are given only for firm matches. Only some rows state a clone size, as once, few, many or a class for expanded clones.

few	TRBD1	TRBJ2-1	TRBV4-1	CASSRGQGISYNEQFF	TGCGCCAGCAGCCGAGGACAGGGCATCTCCTACAATGAGCAGTTCTTC
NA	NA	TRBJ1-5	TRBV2	CASTRGGYQPQHF	TGTGCCAGCACCCGAGGGGGGTATCAGCCCCAGCATTTT
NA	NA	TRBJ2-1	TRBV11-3	CASSLALGQYNEQFF	TGTGCCAGCAGCTTAGCCCTAGGACAATACAATGAGCAGTTCTTC
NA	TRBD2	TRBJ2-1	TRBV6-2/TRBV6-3	CASIRAGGPGSNEQFF	TGTGCCAGCATCCGAGCGGGGGGGCCGGGCAGCAATGAGCAGTTCTTC
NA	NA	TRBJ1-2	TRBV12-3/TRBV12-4	CASSVAHSGDYTF	TGTGCCAGCAGTGTAGCGCATTCAGGGGACTACACCTTC
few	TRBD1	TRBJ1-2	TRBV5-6	CASSRGADRGNYGYTF	TGTGCCAGCAGCCGCGGGGCAGACAGGGGGAACTATGGCTACACCTTC
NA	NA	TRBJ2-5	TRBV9	CASSVEGGKEETQYF	TGTGCCAGCAGCGTAGAGGGGGGGAAAGAAGAGACCCAGTACTTC
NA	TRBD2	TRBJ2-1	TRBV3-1	CASSHLAGEPNKQFF	TGTGCCAGCAGCCACCTAGCGGGAGAGCCTAATAAACAGTTCTTC
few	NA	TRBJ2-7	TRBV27	CASSTSFWAEQYF	TGTGCCAGCAGTACCTCCTTCTGGGCCGAGCAGTACTTC
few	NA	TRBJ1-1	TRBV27	CASHGTHEAFF	TGTGCCAGCCATGGGACACATGAAGCTTTCTTT
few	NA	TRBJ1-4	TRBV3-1	CASSEYGGEKLFF	TGTGCCAGCAGCGAATACGGAGGTGAAAAACTGTTTTTT
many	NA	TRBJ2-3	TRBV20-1	CSAPSWDGPTDTQYF	TGCAGTGCTCCATCATGGGACGGGCCCACAGATACGCAGTATTTT
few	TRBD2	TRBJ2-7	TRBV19	CASSISGAYEQYF	TGTGCCAGTAGTATCAGCGGGGCTTACGAGCAGTACTTC
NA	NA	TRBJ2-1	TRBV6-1	CASSTTRVPNEQFF	TGTGCCAGCAGTACTACCCGGGTCCCCAATGAGCAGTTCTTC
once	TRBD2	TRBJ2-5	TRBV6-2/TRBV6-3	CASSYSGLAGPQETQYF	TGTGCCAGCAGTTACTCGGGACTAGCGGGGCCTCAAGAGACCCAGTACTTC
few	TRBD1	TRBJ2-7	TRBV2	CASKRQGIYEQYF	TGTGCCAGCAAAAGACAGGGAATCTACGAGCAGTACTTC
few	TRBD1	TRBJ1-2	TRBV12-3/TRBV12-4	CASSYRGQYGYTF	TGTGCCAGCAGTTATAGGGGGCAGTATGGCTACACCTTC
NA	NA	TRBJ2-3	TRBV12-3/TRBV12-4	CASSPLRVSSTDTQYF	TGTGCCAGCAGCCCCTTACGGGTCTCTAGCACAGATACGCAGTATTTT
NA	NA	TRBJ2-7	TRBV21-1	CASSKAFPSGSYEQYF	TGTGCCAGCAGCAAAGCGTTTCCTAGCGGGAGCTACGAGCAGTACTTC
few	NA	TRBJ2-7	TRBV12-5	CASGLYTGPYEQYF	TGTGCTAGTGGTTTGTACACAGGGCCCTACGAGCAGTACTTC
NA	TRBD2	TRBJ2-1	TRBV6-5	CATSLVASGRVAYNEQFF	TGTGCCACCAGTTTGGTCGCTAGCGGGAGGGTAGCCTACAATGAGCAGTTCTTC
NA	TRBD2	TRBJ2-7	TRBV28	CASSQTSGGSDEQYF	TGTGCCAGCAGCCAGACTAGCGGGGGTTCAGATGAGCAGTACTTC
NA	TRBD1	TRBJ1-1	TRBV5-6	CASSSPGTGTSEAFF	TGTGCCAGCAGCTCCCCGGGGACAGGAACCTCTGAAGCTTTCTTT
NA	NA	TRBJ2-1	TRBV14	CASSLWDLQFF	TGTGCCAGCAGCTTATGGGACTTACAGTTCTTC
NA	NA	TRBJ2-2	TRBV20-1	CSAPFPRQPGELFF	TGCAGTGCCCCTTTCCCCAGACAACCCGGGGAGCTGTTTTTT
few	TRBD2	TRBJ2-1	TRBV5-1	CASSLGLAGAGSYNEQFF	TGCGCCAGCAGCTTAGGACTAGCGGGGGCGGGCTCCTACAATGAGCAGTTCTTC
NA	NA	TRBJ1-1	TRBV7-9	CAGGGLEAFF	TGTGCCGGCGGGGGCCTTGAAGCTTTCTTT
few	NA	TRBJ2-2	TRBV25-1	CASSPTKITGELFF	TGTGCCAGCAGTCCTACAAAGATCACCGGGGAGCTGTTTTTT
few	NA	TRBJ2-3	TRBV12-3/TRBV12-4	CASTAADTDTQYF	TGTGCCAGCACCGCGGCCGACACAGATACGCAGTATTTT
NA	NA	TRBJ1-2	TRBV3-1	CASSPSGQTLHYGYTF	TGTGCCAGCAGCCCATCAGGACAGACTCTACACTATGGCTACACCTTC
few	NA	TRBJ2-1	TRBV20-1	CSAIVSGSSYNEQFF	TGCAGTGCGATTGTTAGCGGTAGCTCCTACAATGAGCAGTTCTTC
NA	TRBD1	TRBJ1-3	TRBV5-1	CASTRGQETSGNTIYF	TGCGCCAGCACCCGGGGACAGGAGACCTCTGGAAACACCATATATTTT
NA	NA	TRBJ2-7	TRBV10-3	CAISAGPGEQYF	TGTGCCATCAGTGCTGGCCCCGGCGAGCAGTACTTC
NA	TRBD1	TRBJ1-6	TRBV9	CASSVTGDNSPLHF	TGTGCCAGCAGCGTGACAGGGGATAATTCACCCCTCCACTTT
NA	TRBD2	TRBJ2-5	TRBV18	CASSPLAGAPETQYF	TGTGCCAGCTCACCACTGGCGGGAGCCCCAGAGACCCAGTACTTC
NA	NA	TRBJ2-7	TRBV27	CASSLSEPYEQYF	TGTGCCAGCAGTTTATCGGAGCCCTACGAGCAGTACTTC
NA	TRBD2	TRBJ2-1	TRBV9	CASSHQLADTYNEQFF	TGTGCCAGCAGCCACCAACTAGCGGATACCTACAATGAGCAGTTCTTC
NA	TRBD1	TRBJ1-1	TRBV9	CASSSKQGPGTEAFF	TGTGCCAGCAGCTCAAAACAGGGGCCCGGGACTGAAGCTTTCTTT
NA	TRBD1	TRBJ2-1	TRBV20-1	CSALGQVTVSYEQFF	TGCAGTGCCCTGGGACAGGTTACCGTCTCCTACGAGCAGTTCTTC
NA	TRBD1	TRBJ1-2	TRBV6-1	CASRAGTGGAYNYGYTF	TGTGCCAGCAGGGCAGGGACAGGGGGCGCATACAACTATGGCTACACCTTC
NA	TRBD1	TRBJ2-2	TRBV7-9	CASSFRTGEGELFF	TGTGCCAGCAGTTTCCGGACAGGCGAAGGGGAGCTGTTTTTT
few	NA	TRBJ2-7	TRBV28	CASSPPRLAGEQYF	TGTGCCAGCTCCCCTCCCAGGCTGGCCGGCGAGCAGTACTTC
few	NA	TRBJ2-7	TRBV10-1	CASSEFSAGAIHEQYF	TGCGCCAGCAGTGAGTTTTCGGCAGGGGCGATCCACGAGCAGTACTTC
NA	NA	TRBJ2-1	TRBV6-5	CVSKEIAVNEQFF	TGTGTCAGCAAGGAAATAGCCGTCAATGAGCAGTTCTTC
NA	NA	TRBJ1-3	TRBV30	CAWKSSGNTIYF	TGTGCCTGGAAGAGCTCTGGAAACACCATATATTTT
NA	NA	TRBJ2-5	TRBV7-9	CASSSPRWGGEGETQYF	TGTGCCAGCAGCTCCCCACGCTGGGGGGGCGAGGGGGAGACCCAGTACTTC
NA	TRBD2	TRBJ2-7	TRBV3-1	CASSQRGTSRRNEQYF	TGTGCCAGCAGCCAGAGAGGGACTAGCCGACGAAACGAGCAGTACTTC
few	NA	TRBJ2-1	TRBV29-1	CSVLVWDEQFF	TGCAGCGTTTTGGTCTGGGATGAGCAGTTCTTC
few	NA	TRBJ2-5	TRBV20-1	CSAREGVEEQYF	TGCAGTGCTAGGGAGGGAGTGGAGGAGCAGTACTTC
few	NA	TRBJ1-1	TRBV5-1	CASSPPGGTTEAFF	TGCGCCAGCAGCCCCCCGGGAGGGACCACTGAAGCTTTCTTT
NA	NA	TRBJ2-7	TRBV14	CARNQGRSYEQYF	TGTGCCAGAAACCAAGGGCGGTCCTACGAGCAGTACTTC
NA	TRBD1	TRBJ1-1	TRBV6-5	CASRLGQGAGTEAFF	TGTGCCAGCAGACTCGGACAGGGGGCGGGTACTGAAGCTTTCTTT
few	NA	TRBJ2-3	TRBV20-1	CSARGTSKDTQYF	TGCAGTGCTAGGGGGACCTCCAAAGATACGCAGTATTTT
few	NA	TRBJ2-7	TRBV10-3	CAISGRGGAREQYF	TGTGCCATCAGTGGACGGGGTGGAGCTCGCGAGCAGTACTTC